The rows below give T cell receptor beta chains drawn from one sample of a study of PD-L1 blockade in urothelial cancer. Profiled with immunoSEQ multiplex PCR; TCRdb holds only in-frame clones, not every one. The sample comprises roughly 63,000 clones, about four fifths of which are singletons, and around 6% rests with the top ten. The sequencing used PBMCs, collected around atezolizumab (anti-PD-L1) treatment. Every receptor here comes from a man aged 65 to 85 with urothelial cancer. Each CDR3 is given with its conserved first and last residue. Each record gives: V gene, J gene, CDR3 length, D gene, clone size, CDR3 protein, CDR3 DNA. A D gene is named only where the DNA matches it firmly. Some rows have no size entry. The others give once, few or many, or a class for an expanded clone.

>TRBV6-6|TRBJ2-7|15|TRBD2|.
CASSYGTRSSYEQYF
TGTGCCAGCAGTTACGGGACTAGGAGCTCCTACGAGCAGTACTTC
>TRBV19|TRBJ2-2|11|.|.
CASSISGELFF
TGTGCCAGTAGTATTAGCGGGGAGCTGTTTTTT
>TRBV19|TRBJ2-2|16|TRBD2|.
CASSIGRRTSTGELFF
TGTGCCAGTAGTATAGGCCGGAGGACTAGCACCGGGGAGCTGTTTTTT
>TRBV7-9|TRBJ1-1|16|TRBD1|.
CASSLGTGYMNTEAFF
TGTGCCAGCAGCTTAGGGACAGGGTACATGAACACTGAAGCTTTCTTT
>TRBV11-2|TRBJ1-3|13|TRBD1|few
CASSRYRGNTIYF
TGTGCCAGCAGCCGCTACAGGGGGAACACCATATATTTT
>TRBV18|TRBJ1-6|14|TRBD1|few
CASSPGTGGSPLHF
TGTGCCAGCTCACCCGGGACAGGGGGTTCACCCCTCCACTTT
>TRBV7-2|TRBJ1-2|14|TRBD1|.
CASSSGQAPGGYTF
TGTGCCAGCAGCTCTGGACAGGCCCCCGGTGGCTACACCTTC
>TRBV6-1|TRBJ2-5|15|TRBD1|.
CASSESGTGLETQYF
TGTGCCAGCAGTGAATCGGGGACAGGGCTGGAGACCCAGTACTTC
>TRBV10-3|TRBJ2-7|14|.|few
CAISESSNAGEQYF
TGTGCCATCAGTGAGTCAAGCAATGCGGGAGAGCAGTACTTC
>TRBV7-8|TRBJ2-2|14|.|.
CASSPPFHTGELFF
TGTGCCAGCAGCCCTCCTTTCCACACCGGGGAGCTGTTTTTT
>TRBV18|TRBJ1-2|14|.|.
CASSPRDRSYGYTF
TGTGCCAGCTCACCTAGAGACAGGAGCTATGGCTACACCTTC
>TRBV18|TRBJ2-7|14|.|.
CASSPGGHSYEQYF
TGTGCCAGCTCACCAGGGGGCCACTCCTACGAGCAGTACTTC
>TRBV4-1|TRBJ2-3|16|TRBD2|.
CASSQEARGERDTQYF
TGCGCCAGCAGCCAAGAAGCCCGGGGGGAAAGAGATACGCAGTATTTT
>TRBV7-9|TRBJ2-5|15|TRBD1|.
CASSLGDRAGETQYF
TGTGCCAGCAGCTTAGGGGACAGGGCGGGAGAGACCCAGTACTTC
>TRBV11-2|TRBJ2-7|16|TRBD1|.
CASSLDLDRGRYEQYF
TGTGCCAGCAGCTTAGATCTCGACAGGGGGCGATACGAGCAGTACTTC
>TRBV2|TRBJ2-2|17|TRBD1|.
CASSERTGGRDTGELFF
TGTGCCAGCAGCGAAAGGACAGGGGGTCGAGACACCGGGGAGCTGTTTTTT
>TRBV18|TRBJ2-5|13|.|.
CASSRDFQETQYF
TGTGCCAGCTCACGGGACTTTCAAGAGACCCAGTACTTC
>TRBV25-1|TRBJ1-6|14|TRBD1|.
CASSRGTGGSPLHF
TGTGCCAGCAGTAGAGGGACAGGTGGTTCACCCCTCCACTTT
>TRBV6-1|TRBJ1-1|12|.|.
CASSETTFEAFF
TGTGCCAGCAGTGAGACGACTTTTGAAGCTTTCTTT
>TRBV7-9|TRBJ1-4|11|.|few
CASSPGEKLFF
TGTGCCAGCAGCCCAGGGGAAAAACTGTTTTTT
>TRBV25-1|TRBJ1-4|14|.|.
CASSAEGPVEKLFF
TGTGCCAGCAGTGCGGAGGGACCCGTAGAAAAACTGTTTTTT
>TRBV7-2|TRBJ2-5|15|TRBD1|.
CASSLAGTGQETQYF
TGTGCCAGCAGCTTAGCGGGGACAGGGCAAGAGACCCAGTACTTC
>TRBV18|TRBJ1-4|14|.|.
CASSPPRVGEKLFF
TGTGCCAGCTCACCACCGAGGGTTGGGGAAAAACTGTTTTTT
>TRBV21-1|TRBJ2-7|16|.|once
CASSKVAGVEDNEQYF
TGTGCCAGCAGCAAAGTTGCGGGAGTCGAGGATAACGAGCAGTACTTC
>TRBV5-1|TRBJ2-1|15|.|.
CASSFRPSVSDEQFF
TGCGCCAGCAGCTTTAGGCCTAGCGTAAGCGATGAGCAGTTCTTC
>TRBV6-5|TRBJ1-2|15|TRBD1|.
CASSYNPGGDYGYTF
TGTGCCAGCAGTTATAACCCAGGGGGCGACTATGGCTACACCTTC
>TRBV9|TRBJ1-2|14|.|.
CASSVGSGSYGYTF
TGTGCCAGCAGCGTAGGATCAGGGTCCTATGGCTACACCTTC
>TRBV5-4|TRBJ2-1|14|.|.
CASSLAGAYNEQFF
TGTGCCAGCAGCTTGGCCGGGGCCTACAATGAGCAGTTCTTC
>TRBV7-2|TRBJ2-3|14|TRBD2|.
CASSPPAGVDTQYF
TGTGCCAGCAGCCCCCCGGCGGGGGTGGATACGCAGTATTTT
>TRBV11-3|TRBJ1-2|15|.|.
CASSPTPQGRSGYTF
TGTGCCAGCAGCCCTACTCCACAGGGCAGGAGCGGCTACACCTTC
>TRBV7-9|TRBJ1-1|14|.|.
CASSFTTGQTEAFF
TGTGCCAGCAGCTTCACCACAGGGCAGACTGAAGCTTTCTTT
>TRBV9|TRBJ2-2|13|.|few
CASRAGDTGELFF
TGTGCCAGCAGAGCAGGGGACACCGGGGAGCTGTTTTTT
>TRBV7-7|TRBJ2-1|16|TRBD2|.
CASSPLGLAGGNEQFF
TGTGCTAGCAGCCCTCTAGGACTAGCGGGAGGAAATGAGCAGTTCTTC
>TRBV5-1|TRBJ2-1|15|TRBD2|.
CASSISGSSYNEQFF
TGCGCCAGCAGCATTAGCGGGAGCTCCTACAATGAGCAGTTCTTC
>TRBV14|TRBJ1-2|14|.|.
CASSQDTKAYGYTF
TGTGCCAGCAGCCAAGATACCAAAGCTTATGGCTACACCTTC
>TRBV19|TRBJ1-5|15|TRBD1|.
CASSTSGGLGQPQHF
TGTGCCAGTAGTACCTCAGGGGGCTTGGGTCAGCCCCAGCATTTT
>TRBV19|TRBJ2-3|14|TRBD1|.
CASHDRGGTDTQYF
TGTGCCAGTCACGACAGGGGTGGAACAGATACGCAGTATTTT
>TRBV19|TRBJ2-3|14|TRBD1|.
CASSMGQGADTQYF
TGTGCCAGTAGTATGGGACAGGGGGCAGATACGCAGTATTTT
>TRBV7-2|TRBJ2-2|19|TRBD1|.
CASVSTLGSRGPRTGELFF
TGTGCCAGCGTCTCTACTCTGGGCTCGAGGGGGCCCCGCACCGGGGAGCTGTTTTTT
>TRBV4-1|TRBJ1-1|17|TRBD1|.
CASSLKTSGTADTEAFF
TGCGCCAGCAGCCTAAAAACTTCCGGGACAGCGGACACTGAAGCTTTCTTT